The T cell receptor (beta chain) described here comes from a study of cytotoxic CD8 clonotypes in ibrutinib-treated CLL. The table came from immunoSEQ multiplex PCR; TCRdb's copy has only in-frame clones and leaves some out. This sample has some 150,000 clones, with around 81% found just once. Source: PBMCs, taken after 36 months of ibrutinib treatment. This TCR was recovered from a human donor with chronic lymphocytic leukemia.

In nucleotides, the CDR3 is TGTGCCAGCAGCCGCCGGGAGAAAGGGGGCTACACCTTC. This sequence encodes CASSRREKGGYTF. This rearrangement joins TRBV21-1 to TRBJ1-2. TRBV21-1 is designated a pseudogene. CDR3 size: 13 residues.